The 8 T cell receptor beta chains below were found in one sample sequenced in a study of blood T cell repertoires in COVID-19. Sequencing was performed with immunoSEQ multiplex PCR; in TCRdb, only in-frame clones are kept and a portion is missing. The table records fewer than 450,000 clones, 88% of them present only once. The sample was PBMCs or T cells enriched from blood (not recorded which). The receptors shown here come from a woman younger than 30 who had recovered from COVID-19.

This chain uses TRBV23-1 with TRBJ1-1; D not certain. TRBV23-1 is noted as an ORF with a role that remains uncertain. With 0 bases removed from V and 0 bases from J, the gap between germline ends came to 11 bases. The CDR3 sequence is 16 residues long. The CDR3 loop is CASSQSGVLMNTEAFF. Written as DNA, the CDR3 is TGCGCCAGCAGTCAATCCGGGGTGCTCATGAACACTGAAGCTTTCTTT.

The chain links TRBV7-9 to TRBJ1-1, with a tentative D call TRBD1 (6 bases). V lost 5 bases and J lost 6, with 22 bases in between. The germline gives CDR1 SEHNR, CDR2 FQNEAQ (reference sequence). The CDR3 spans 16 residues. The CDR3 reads CASSARRDTLFSEAFF. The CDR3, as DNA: TGTGCCAGCAGCGCCCGCAGGGACACCCTTTTTTCTGAAGCTTTCTTT.

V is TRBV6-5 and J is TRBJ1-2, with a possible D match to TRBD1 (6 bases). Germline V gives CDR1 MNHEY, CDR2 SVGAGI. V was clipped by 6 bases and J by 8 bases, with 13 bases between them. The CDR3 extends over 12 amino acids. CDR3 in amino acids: CASRAGVYGYTF. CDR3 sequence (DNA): TGTGCCAGCAGAGCAGGGGTCTACGGCTACACCTTC.

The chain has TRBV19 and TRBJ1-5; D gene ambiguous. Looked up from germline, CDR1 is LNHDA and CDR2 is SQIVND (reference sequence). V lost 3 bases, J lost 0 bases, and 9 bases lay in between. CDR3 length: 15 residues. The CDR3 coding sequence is TGTGCCAGTAGTATCCGGACTAATAGCAATCAGCCCCAGCATTTT. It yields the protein CASSIRTNSNQPQHF.

The CDR3 loop reads CATSPGTDNTGELFF. CDR3 nucleotide sequence: TGTGCCACCAGCCCCGGGACAGATAACACCGGGGAGCTGTTTTTT. The chain is built from TRBV24-1 and TRBJ2-2; 7 bases fit TRBD1. Germline CDR1 KGHDR, CDR2 SFDVKD. There are 15 residues in the CDR3. The V segment lost 7 bases and the J segment 2 bases; nucleotides outside the gene matches: 6.

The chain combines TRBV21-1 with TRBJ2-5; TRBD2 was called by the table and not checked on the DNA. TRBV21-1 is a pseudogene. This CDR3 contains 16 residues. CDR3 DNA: TGTGCCAGCAGCATTCATTCTCGGAGCGGGATCGAGACCCAGTACTTC. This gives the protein CASSIHSRSGIETQYF.

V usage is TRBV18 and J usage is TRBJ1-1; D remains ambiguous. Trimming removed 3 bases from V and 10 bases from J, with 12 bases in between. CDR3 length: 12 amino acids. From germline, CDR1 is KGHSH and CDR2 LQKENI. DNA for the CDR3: TGTGCCAGCTCACCGGCCGTGGGCCTAGCTTTCTTT. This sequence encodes CASSPAVGLAFF.

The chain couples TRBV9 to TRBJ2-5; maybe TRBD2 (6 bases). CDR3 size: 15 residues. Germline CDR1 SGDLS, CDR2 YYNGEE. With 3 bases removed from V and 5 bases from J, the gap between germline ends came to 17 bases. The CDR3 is CASSAEGRLGETQYF. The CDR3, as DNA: TGTGCCAGCAGCGCGGAGGGACGGCTTGGGGAGACCCAGTACTTC.